Each of the 10 T cell receptor beta chains below was sequenced from the same sample in a study of T cell responses to AZD1222 COVID-19 vaccine. The table came from immunoSEQ multiplex PCR; TCRdb's copy has only in-frame clones and leaves some out. Among around 99,000 clones listed, more than 80% were seen once. The sample was peripheral blood, taken on day 0 of AZD1222 vaccination. The source is an adult in good health.

The gene calls are TRBV19 and TRBJ2-5; 11 nucleotides agree with TRBD2. The germline CDR1 and CDR2 sequences are LNHDA and SQIVND (reference sequence). There are 16 residues in the CDR3. Trimming took 4 bases from V and 2 from J; bases not matched to a gene: 6. This CDR3 is CASSTLRLAGQETQYF. As DNA, the CDR3 is TGTGCCAGTAGTACCCTTCGACTAGCGGGACAAGAGACCCAGTACTTC. Filled out from reference TRBV19 and TRBJ2-5, the complete variable domain reads DGGITQSPKYLFRKEGQNVTLSCEQNLNHDAMYWYRQDPGQGLRLIYYSQIVNDFQKGDIAEGYSVSREKKESFPLTVTSAQKNPTAFYLCASSTLRLAGQETQYFGPGTRLLVL.

The chain has TRBV7-9 and TRBJ1-3; D ambiguous. The CDR3 sequence is 16 residues long. V shed 1 base and J shed 0 bases, with 10 bases lying between them. The germline CDR1 and CDR2 sequences are SEHNR and FQNEAQ (reference sequence). The CDR3 sequence: CASSLVSGPSGNTIYF. In DNA, the CDR3 is TGTGCCAGCAGCTTAGTCTCAGGCCCCTCTGGAAACACCATATATTTT.

The gene calls are TRBV28 and TRBJ2-7; 12 bases fit TRBD2. Germline V gives CDR1 MDHEN, CDR2 SYDVKM. This CDR3 has 18 amino acids. With V trimmed by 2 bases and J by 6 bases, 14 bases remained unmatched. The CDR3 DNA reads as TGTGCCAGCAGTTTAATAAGAGGTGGACTAGCGGGAAGTCGCGAGCAGTACTTC. The encoded protein is CASSLIRGGLAGSREQYF.

The V call is TRBV7-9, the J call TRBJ2-2; 9 nucleotides match TRBD1. CDR3 size: 15 residues. Germline CDR1 reads SEHNR; CDR2 reads FQNEAQ (reference sequence). V shed 1 base and J 3 bases; nucleotides not matched to a gene: 0. CDR3: CASSLGTGDTGELFF. DNA of the CDR3: TGTGCCAGCAGCTTAGGGACAGGGGACACCGGGGAGCTGTTTTTT.

The chain joins TRBV7-2 to TRBJ2-2, with 9 positions matching TRBD2. This CDR3 spans 16 amino acids. With 4 bases clipped from V and 6 bases from J, the junction kept 9 bases outside the gene matches. CDR1 and CDR2 (germline): SGHTA, FQGNSA. The CDR3 spells CASSSGLAGTSGELFF. DNA for the CDR3: TGTGCCAGCAGCTCCGGGCTAGCGGGAACGTCCGGGGAGCTGTTTTTT. Supplemented by reference TRBV7-2 and TRBJ2-2, the full variable domain reads GAGVSQSPSNKVTEKGKDVELRCDPISGHTALYWYRQSLGQGLEFLIYFQGNSAPDKSGLPSDRFSAERTGGSVSTLTIQRTQQEDSAVYLCASSSGLAGTSGELFFGEGSRLTVL.

CDR3 nucleotide sequence: TGCGCCAGCAGCTTCTTGGCAGCCCTAACGGACACTGAAGCTTTCTTT. Translating it yields CASSFLAALTDTEAFF. The rearrangement joins TRBV5-1 to TRBJ1-1; D not certain. The CDR3 is made up of 16 amino acids. Germline CDR1 and CDR2: SGHRS and YFSETQ. V lost 2 bases, J lost 3 bases, and 17 bases lay in between.

In its sample, this clone was seen a few times. The gene calls are TRBV28 and TRBJ2-1; 9 bases align to TRBD2. V was clipped by 3 bases and J by 9 bases; unmatched bases: 3. Germline V gene sequence: CDR1 MDHEN, CDR2 SYDVKM. The length of the CDR3 is 13 residues. The CDR3: CASSLRAGGEQFF. In DNA form, the CDR3 reads TGTGCCAGCAGTTTGAGAGCGGGAGGTGAGCAGTTCTTC.

J is TRBJ1-2 and V is TRBV7-9; the D is unclear. The V gene's germline CDR1 is SEHNR and CDR2 FQNEAQ (reference sequence). V lost 5 bases, J lost 8 bases, and 12 bases lay in between. This CDR3 is built from 12 residues. CDR3 amino acids: CASSTRAGGYTF. The CDR3, as DNA: TGTGCCAGCAGCACTCGGGCGGGAGGCTACACCTTC.

V is TRBV30 and J is TRBJ1-6; the D gene is possibly TRBD1 (5 bases). V was trimmed by 2 bases and J by 7 bases, leaving 18 bases between them. Germline V lookup: CDR1 GTSNPN, CDR2 SVGIG (reference sequence). The CDR3 length is 16 residues. DNA of the CDR3: TGTGCCTGGAGTACATACCTCGGGGCCGGGAATTCACCCCTCCACTTT. It specifies CAWSTYLGAGNSPLHF.

The gene calls are TRBV6-1 and TRBJ1-6; 10 positions agree with TRBD1. Germline V lookup: CDR1 MNHNS, CDR2 SASEGT. The V segment lost 1 base and the J segment 8 bases; nucleotides outside the gene matches: 2. The CDR3 consists of 15 residues. DNA of the CDR3: TGTGCCAGCAGTGAAGGGGACAGGGGATATTCACCCCTCCACTTT. This encodes CASSEGDRGYSPLHF.